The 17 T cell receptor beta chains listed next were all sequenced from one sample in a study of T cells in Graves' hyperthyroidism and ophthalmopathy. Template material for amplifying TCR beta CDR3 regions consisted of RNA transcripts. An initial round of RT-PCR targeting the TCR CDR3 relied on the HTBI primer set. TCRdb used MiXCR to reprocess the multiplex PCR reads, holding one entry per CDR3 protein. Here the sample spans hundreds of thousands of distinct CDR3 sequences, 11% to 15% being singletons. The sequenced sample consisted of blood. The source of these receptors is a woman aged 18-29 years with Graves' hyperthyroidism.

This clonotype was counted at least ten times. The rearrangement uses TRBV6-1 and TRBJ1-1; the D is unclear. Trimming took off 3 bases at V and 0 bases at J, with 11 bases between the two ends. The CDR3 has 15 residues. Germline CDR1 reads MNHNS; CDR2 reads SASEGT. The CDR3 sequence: CASSDSYVMNTEAFF. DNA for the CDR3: TGTGCCAGCAGTGATTCATACGTCATGAACACTGAAGCTTTCTTT.

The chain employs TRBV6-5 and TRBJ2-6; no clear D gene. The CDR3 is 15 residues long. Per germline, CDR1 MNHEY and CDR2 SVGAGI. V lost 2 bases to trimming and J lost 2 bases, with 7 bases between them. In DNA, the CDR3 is TGTGCCAGCAGTTACCAAGGGACTGGGGCCAACGTCCTGACTTTC. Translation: CASSYQGTGANVLTF.

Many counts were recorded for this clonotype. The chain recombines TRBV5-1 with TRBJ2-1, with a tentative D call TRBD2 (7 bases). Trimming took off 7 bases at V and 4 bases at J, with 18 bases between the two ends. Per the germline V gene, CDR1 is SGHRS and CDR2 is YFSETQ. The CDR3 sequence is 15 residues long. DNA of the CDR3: TGCGCCAGCTCGGGGAGGGGGGCCAATTACAATGAGCAGTTCTTC. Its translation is CASSGRGANYNEQFF.

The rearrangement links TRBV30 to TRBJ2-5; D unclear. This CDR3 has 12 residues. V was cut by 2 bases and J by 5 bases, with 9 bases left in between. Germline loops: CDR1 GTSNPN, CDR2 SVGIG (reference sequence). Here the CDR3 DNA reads TGTGCCTGGAGTCAATACTGGGAGACCCAGTACTTC. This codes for CAWSQYWETQYF. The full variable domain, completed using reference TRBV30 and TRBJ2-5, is SQTIHQWPATLVQPVGSPLSLECTVEGTSNPNLYWYRQAAGRGLQLLFYSVGIGQISSEVPQNLSASRPQDRQFILSSKKLLLSDSGFYLCAWSQYWETQYFGPGTRLLVL.

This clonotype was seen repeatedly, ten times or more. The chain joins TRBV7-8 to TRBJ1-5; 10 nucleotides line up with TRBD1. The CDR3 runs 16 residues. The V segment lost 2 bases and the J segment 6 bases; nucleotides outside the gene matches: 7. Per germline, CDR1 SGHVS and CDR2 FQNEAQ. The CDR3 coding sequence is TGTGCCAGCAGCTTAAACCGGGACAGGGGTGTTCAGCCCCAGCATTTT. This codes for CASSLNRDRGVQPQHF. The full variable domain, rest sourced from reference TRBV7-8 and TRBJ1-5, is GAGVSQSPRYKVAKRGQDVALRCDPISGHVSLFWYQQALGQGPEFLTYFQNEAQLDKSGLPSDRFFAERPEGSVSTLKIQRTQQEDSAVYLCASSLNRDRGVQPQHFGDGTRLSIL.

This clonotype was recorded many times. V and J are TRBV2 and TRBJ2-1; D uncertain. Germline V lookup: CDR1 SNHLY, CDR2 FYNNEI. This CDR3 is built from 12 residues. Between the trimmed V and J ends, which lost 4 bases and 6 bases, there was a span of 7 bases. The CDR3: CASSAQRNEQFF. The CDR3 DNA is TGTGCCAGCAGTGCCCAGCGCAATGAGCAGTTCTTC.

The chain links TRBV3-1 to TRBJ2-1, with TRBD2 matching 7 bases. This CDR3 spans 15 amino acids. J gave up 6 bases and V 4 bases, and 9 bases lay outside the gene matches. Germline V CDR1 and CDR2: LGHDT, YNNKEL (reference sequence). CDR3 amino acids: CASSPQRGRGNEQFF. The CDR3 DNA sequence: TGTGCCAGCAGCCCGCAACGGGGGAGGGGCAATGAGCAGTTCTTC.

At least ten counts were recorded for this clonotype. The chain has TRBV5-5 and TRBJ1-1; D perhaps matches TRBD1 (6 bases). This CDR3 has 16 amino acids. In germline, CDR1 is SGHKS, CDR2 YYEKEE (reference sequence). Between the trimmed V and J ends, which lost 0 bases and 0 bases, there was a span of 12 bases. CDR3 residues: CASSLGGHLMNTEAFF. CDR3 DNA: TGTGCCAGCAGCTTGGGGGGACACCTAATGAACACTGAAGCTTTCTTT.

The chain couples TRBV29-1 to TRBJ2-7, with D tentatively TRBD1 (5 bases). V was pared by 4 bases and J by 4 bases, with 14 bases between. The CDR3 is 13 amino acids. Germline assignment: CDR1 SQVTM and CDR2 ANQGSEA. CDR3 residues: CSVVGQGRYEQYF. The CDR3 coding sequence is TGCAGCGTTGTAGGGCAGGGTCGGTACGAGCAGTACTTC.

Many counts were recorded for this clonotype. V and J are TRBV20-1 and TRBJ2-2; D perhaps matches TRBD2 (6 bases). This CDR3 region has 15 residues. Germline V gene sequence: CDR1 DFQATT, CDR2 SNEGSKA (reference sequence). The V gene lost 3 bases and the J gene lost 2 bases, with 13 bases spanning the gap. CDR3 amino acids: CSARPTSRNTGELFF. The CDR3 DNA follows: TGCAGTGCTAGGCCAACTAGCCGAAACACCGGGGAGCTGTTTTTT.

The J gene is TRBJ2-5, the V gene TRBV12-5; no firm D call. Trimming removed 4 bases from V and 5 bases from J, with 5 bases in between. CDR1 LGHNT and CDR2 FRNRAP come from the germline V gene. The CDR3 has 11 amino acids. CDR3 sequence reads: CASGSFETQYF. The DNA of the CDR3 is TGTGCTAGTGGTTCTTTTGAGACCCAGTACTTC. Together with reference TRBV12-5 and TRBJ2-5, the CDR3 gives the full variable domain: DARVTQTPRHKVTEMGQEVTMRCQPILGHNTVFWYRQTMMQGLELLAYFRNRAPLDDSGMPKDRFSAEMPDATLATLKIQPSEPRDSAVYFCASGSFETQYFGPGTRLLVL.

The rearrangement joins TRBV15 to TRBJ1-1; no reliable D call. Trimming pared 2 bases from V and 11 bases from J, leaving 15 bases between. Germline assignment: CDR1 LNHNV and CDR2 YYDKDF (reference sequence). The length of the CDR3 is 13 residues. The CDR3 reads CATSRRFEGLAFF. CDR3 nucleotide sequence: TGTGCCACCAGCAGAAGGTTCGAAGGGTTGGCTTTCTTT.

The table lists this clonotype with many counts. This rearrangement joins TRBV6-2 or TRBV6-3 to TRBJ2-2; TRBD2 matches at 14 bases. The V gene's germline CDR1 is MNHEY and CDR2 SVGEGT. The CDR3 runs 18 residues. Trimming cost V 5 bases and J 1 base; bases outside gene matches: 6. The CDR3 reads CASSKPGLAGVNTGELFF. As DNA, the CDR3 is TGTGCCAGCAGTAAGCCGGGACTAGCGGGAGTGAACACCGGGGAGCTGTTTTTT.

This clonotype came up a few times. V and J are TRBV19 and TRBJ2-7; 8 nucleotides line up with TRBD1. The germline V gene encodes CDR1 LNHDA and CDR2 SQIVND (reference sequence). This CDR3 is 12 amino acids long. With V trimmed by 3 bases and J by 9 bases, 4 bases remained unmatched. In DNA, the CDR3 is TGTGCCAGTAGTATCGCCGGGACAGGGCAGTACTTC. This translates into CASSIAGTGQYF.

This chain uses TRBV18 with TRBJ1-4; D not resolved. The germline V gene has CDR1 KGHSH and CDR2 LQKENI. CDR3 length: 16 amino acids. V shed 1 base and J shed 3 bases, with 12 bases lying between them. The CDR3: CASSPLPTGANEKLFF. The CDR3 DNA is TGTGCCAGCTCACCACTCCCAACCGGGGCTAATGAAAAACTGTTTTTT.

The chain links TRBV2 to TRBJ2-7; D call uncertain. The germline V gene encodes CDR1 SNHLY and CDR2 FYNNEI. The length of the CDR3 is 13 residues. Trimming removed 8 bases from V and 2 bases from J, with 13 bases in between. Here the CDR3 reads CASLLGSAYEQYF. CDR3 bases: TGTGCCAGCCTCCTAGGGTCGGCCTACGAGCAGTACTTC.

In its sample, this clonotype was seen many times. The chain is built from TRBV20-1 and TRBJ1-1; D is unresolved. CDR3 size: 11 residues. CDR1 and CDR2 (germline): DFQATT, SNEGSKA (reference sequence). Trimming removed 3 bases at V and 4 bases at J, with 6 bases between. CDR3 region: CSASMSTEAFF. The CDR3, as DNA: TGCAGTGCTAGTATGTCCACTGAAGCTTTCTTT.